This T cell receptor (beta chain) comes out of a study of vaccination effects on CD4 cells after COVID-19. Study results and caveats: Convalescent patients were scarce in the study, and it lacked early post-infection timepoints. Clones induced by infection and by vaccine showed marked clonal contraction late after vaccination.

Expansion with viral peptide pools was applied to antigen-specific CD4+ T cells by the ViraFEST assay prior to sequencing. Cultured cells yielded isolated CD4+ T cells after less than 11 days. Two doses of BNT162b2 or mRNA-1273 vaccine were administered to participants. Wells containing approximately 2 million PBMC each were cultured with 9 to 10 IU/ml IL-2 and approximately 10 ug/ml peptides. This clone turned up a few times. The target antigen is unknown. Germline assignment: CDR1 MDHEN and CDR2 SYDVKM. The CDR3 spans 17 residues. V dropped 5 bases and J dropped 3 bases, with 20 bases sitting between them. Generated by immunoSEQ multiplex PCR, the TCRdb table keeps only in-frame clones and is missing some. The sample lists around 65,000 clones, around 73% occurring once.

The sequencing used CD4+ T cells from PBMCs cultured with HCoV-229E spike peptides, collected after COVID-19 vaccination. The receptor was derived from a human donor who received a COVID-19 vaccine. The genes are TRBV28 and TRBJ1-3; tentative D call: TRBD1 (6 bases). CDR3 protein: CASSPLSYREIGNTIYF. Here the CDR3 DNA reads TGTGCCAGCAGTCCCCTCTCATACAGGGAAATTGGAAACACCATATATTTT. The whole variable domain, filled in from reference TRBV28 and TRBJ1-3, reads DVKVTQSSRYLVKRTGEKVFLECVQDMDHENMFWYRQDPGLGLRLIYFSYDVKMKEKGDIPEGYSVSREKKERFSLILESASTNQTSMYLCASSPLSYREIGNTIYFGEGSWLTVV.